These T cell receptor beta chains were read from a single sample in a study of beta chain features in type 1 diabetes. Produced via immunoSEQ multiplex PCR; TCRdb's table is partial and in-frame only. The profile shows 200,000 to 250,000 clones, approximately 15% of them singletons. Sequencing input: naive CD4+ T cells from blood. These receptors originate from a man aged 25-45 years with type 1 diabetes. The CDR3 runs from the conserved cysteine through the conserved F or W. The order of the fields is D gene, V gene, J gene, clone size, CDR3 protein, CDR3 DNA. The D gene is left open where the match is weak. Some rows mark clone size as missing; the rest say once, few, many or name a class of expanded clone.

TRBD1,TRBV15,TRBJ2-7,NA,CATSRDRRGQYEQYF,TGTGCCACCAGCAGAGATCGCAGGGGGCAGTACGAGCAGTACTTC
NA,TRBV10-3,TRBJ1-1,NA,CAISWDTNTEAFF,TGTGCCATCAGTTGGGACACCAACACTGAAGCTTTCTTT
NA,TRBV5-4,TRBJ1-1,few,CASSLSLDSTTEAFF,TGTGCCAGCAGCTTGTCCCTTGACAGTACAACCGAAGCTTTCTTT
TRBD1,TRBV2,TRBJ2-5,NA,CASKWDRGQETQYF,TGTGCCAGCAAGTGGGACAGGGGGCAAGAGACCCAGTACTTC
NA,TRBV11-2,TRBJ2-3,few,CASSVSRGTPYF,TGTGCCAGCAGCGTCTCCAGGGGAACTCCGTATTTT
NA,TRBV5-1,TRBJ1-2,few,CASSLSGTISGYTF,TGCGCCAGCAGCCTGTCCGGGACAATCTCTGGCTACACCTTC
TRBD1,TRBV6-6,TRBJ2-7,NA,CASSSPQGLDEQYF,TGTGCCAGCAGTTCCCCACAGGGGCTAGATGAGCAGTACTTC
TRBD1,TRBV25-1,TRBJ2-7,few,CASSRLGTGAHEQYF,TGTGCCAGCAGCCGACTTGGGACAGGGGCCCACGAGCAGTACTTC
NA,TRBV7-9,TRBJ1-1,few,CASSVDSDRTEAFF,TGTGCCAGCAGCGTAGACTCCGACAGGACTGAAGCTTTCTTT
TRBD1,TRBV6-6,TRBJ1-2,NA,CASSGGTVNYGYTF,TGTGCCAGCAGTGGCGGGACAGTCAACTATGGCTACACCTTC
NA,TRBV14,TRBJ1-2,few,CASSPSYYGYTF,TGTGCCAGCAGCCCCTCTTACTATGGCTACACCTTC
TRBD1,TRBV9,TRBJ2-7,NA,CASSVGTVSYEQYF,TGTGCCAGCAGCGTCGGGACAGTCTCCTACGAGCAGTACTTC
NA,TRBV18,TRBJ2-7,NA,CASSPRTATYEEQYF,TGTGCCAGCTCACCCCGGACAGCTACCTACGAAGAGCAGTACTTC
NA,TRBV7-2,TRBJ1-5,few,CASSLGGGFVNQPQHF,TGTGCCAGCAGCTTAGGGGGGGGATTTGTCAATCAGCCCCAGCATTTT
TRBD1,TRBV5-1,TRBJ1-6,NA,CASSYGTAETPLHF,TGCGCCAGCAGCTATGGGACAGCTGAGACACCCCTCCACTTT
TRBD1,TRBV11-2,TRBJ2-1,few,CASSFGQGAGEQFF,TGTGCCAGCAGCTTTGGACAGGGGGCCGGGGAGCAGTTCTTC
TRBD2,TRBV29-1,TRBJ2-3,NA,CSVGPAGGSTDTQYF,TGCAGCGTCGGGCCGGCGGGAGGCAGCACAGATACGCAGTATTTT
TRBD2,TRBV2,TRBJ2-1,NA,CASSTGLAGGEQFF,TGTGCCAGCAGCACCGGACTAGCGGGGGGTGAGCAGTTCTTC
NA,TRBV7-8,TRBJ1-5,NA,CASSSQAGHSNQPQHF,TGTGCCAGCAGCTCTCAGGCAGGGCACAGCAATCAGCCCCAGCATTTT
TRBD2,TRBV23-1,TRBJ2-5,few,CASSQFLAGIQETQYF,TGCGCCAGCAGTCAATTTCTAGCGGGGATACAAGAGACCCAGTACTTC
NA,TRBV27,TRBJ2-6,NA,CASSEQGSGANVLTF,TGTGCCAGCAGCGAACAGGGATCTGGGGCCAACGTCCTGACTTTC
NA,TRBV29-1,TRBJ1-1,few,CSVEDRGNTEAFF,TGCAGCGTTGAAGATCGAGGGAACACTGAAGCTTTCTTT
TRBD2,TRBV2,TRBJ2-1,few,CASSVAGTSGLLRQFF,TGTGCCAGCAGTGTAGCCGGGACTAGTGGGCTATTACGGCAGTTCTTC
NA,TRBV10-3,TRBJ1-1,few,CAISELPGTEAFF,TGTGCCATCAGTGAGCTCCCGGGCACTGAAGCTTTCTTT
TRBD2,TRBV29-1,TRBJ2-1,NA,CSVERLAGKGNEQFF,TGCAGCGTTGAAAGGCTAGCGGGAAAAGGCAATGAGCAGTTCTTC
NA,TRBV25-1,TRBJ2-1,NA,CASAKDSGSYNEQFF,TGTGCCAGCGCAAAGGATAGCGGCTCCTACAATGAGCAGTTCTTC
NA,TRBV11-2,TRBJ1-1,NA,CASSLVPGVNEAFF,TGTGCCAGCAGCTTAGTCCCAGGGGTTAACGAAGCTTTCTTT
NA,TRBV25-1,TRBJ1-1,NA,CASSNPGQNTEAFF,TGTGCCAGCAGTAATCCGGGACAGAACACTGAAGCTTTCTTT
NA,TRBV30,TRBJ1-1,few,CAWSPHSNSEAFF,TGTGCCTGGAGTCCTCACTCCAACAGTGAAGCTTTCTTT
NA,TRBV4-1,TRBJ1-2,NA,CASSQERSYYGYTF,TGCGCCAGCAGCCAAGAGAGGTCCTACTATGGCTACACCTTC
NA,TRBV7-8,TRBJ2-1,few,CASSLQGASEYNEQFF,TGTGCCAGCAGCTTACAAGGCGCTAGCGAGTACAATGAGCAGTTCTTC
NA,TRBV5-1,TRBJ2-1,NA,CASSLARSSYNEQFF,TGCGCCAGCAGCTTGGCAAGGAGCTCCTACAATGAGCAGTTCTTC
TRBD2,TRBV5-1,TRBJ2-7,NA,CASSSRTSFSYEQYF,TGCGCCAGCAGCTCGCGGACTAGCTTCTCCTACGAGCAGTACTTC
TRBD1,TRBV30,TRBJ1-2,NA,CAWNTGGSYGYTF,TGTGCCTGGAATACAGGGGGGTCCTATGGCTACACCTTC
NA,TRBV6-6,TRBJ2-5,few,CASSYEGAQETQYF,TGTGCCAGCAGTTACGAAGGAGCCCAAGAGACCCAGTACTTC